Reported below is one T cell receptor (beta chain). The antigen remains undetermined. These data come from a study of cytomegalovirus exposure and HLA in healthy donors. General study points: First-cohort TCR clusters tended to co-occur in the approximately 130 validation repertoires, a later analysis found.

The V and J ends lost 1 base and 6 bases respectively, with 12 bases between them. The CDR3 is 14 amino acids. Per germline, CDR1 SEHNR and CDR2 FQNEAQ (reference sequence). The table came from immunoSEQ multiplex PCR; TCRdb's copy has only in-frame clones and leaves some out. The sample yields some 290,000 clones, around 90% seen once. This chain joins TRBV7-9 and TRBJ1-2; perhaps TRBD1 as D (5 bases). The sequence was collected from a man aged 25-40 years in good health and CMV-seronegative. The source material was PBMCs. DNA of the CDR3: TGTGCCAGCAGCTTAGTGGAGGGGATAAATGGCTACACCTTC. Amino acid sequence: CASSLVEGINGYTF.